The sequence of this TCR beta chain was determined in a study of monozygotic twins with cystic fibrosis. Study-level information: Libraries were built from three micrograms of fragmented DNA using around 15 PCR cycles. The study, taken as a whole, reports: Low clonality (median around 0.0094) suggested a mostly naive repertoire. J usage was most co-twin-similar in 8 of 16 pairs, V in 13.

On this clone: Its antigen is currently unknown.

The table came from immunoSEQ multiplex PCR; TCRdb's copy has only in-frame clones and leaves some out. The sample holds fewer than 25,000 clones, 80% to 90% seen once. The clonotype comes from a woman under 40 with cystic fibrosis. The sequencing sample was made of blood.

CDR3: CASRILQGPGYTF. CDR3 coding DNA: TGTGCCAGTAGAATTCTCCAGGGCCCCGGCTACACCTTC. The genes are TRBV19 and TRBJ1-2; possible D gene TRBD1, 5 bases. Germline V gene sequence: CDR1 LNHDA, CDR2 SQIVND (reference sequence). CDR3 size: 13 residues. V was clipped by 6 bases and J by 8 bases, with 16 bases between them.